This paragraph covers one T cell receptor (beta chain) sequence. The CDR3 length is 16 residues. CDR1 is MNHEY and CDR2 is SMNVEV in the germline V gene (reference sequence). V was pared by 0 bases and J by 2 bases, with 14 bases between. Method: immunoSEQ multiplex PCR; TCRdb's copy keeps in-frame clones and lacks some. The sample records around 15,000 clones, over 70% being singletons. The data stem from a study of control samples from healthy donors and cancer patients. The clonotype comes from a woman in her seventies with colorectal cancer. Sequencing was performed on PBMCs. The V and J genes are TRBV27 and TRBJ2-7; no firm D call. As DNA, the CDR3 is TGTGCCAGCAGTTTATCTCCGGGCCTAACCGCCTACGAGCAGTACTTC. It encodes CASSLSPGLTAYEQYF.